These T cell receptor beta chains were read from a single sample in a study of cytomegalovirus exposure and HLA in healthy donors. TCRdb keeps only in-frame clones here, not all; method: immunoSEQ multiplex PCR. Of hundreds of thousands of clones in the sample, around 80% are singletons; the top ten hold roughly 0.62%. Sequenced input: PBMCs. These receptors were collected from a man aged 18 to 29 in good health and CMV-seronegative. Each CDR3 is given with its conserved first and last residue. A D gene is named only where the DNA matches it firmly.

cdr3_aa	v_call	d_call	cdr3_length	j_call
CASSQQSGGLPYGYTF	TRBV14	TRBD1	16	TRBJ1-2
CASSFLGEGRGYTF	TRBV27	NA	14	TRBJ1-2
CAWSVFGTGDNEQFF	TRBV30	TRBD1	15	TRBJ2-1
CASSVLGGGGGYTF	TRBV4-1	NA	14	TRBJ1-2
CASSLSSGGSSYEQYF	TRBV7-6	TRBD2	16	TRBJ2-7
CASSSLGLNTEAFF	TRBV6-5	NA	14	TRBJ1-1
CASSPGGRVAKNIQYF	TRBV4-1	NA	16	TRBJ2-4
CASSLGQMNTEAFF	TRBV28	NA	14	TRBJ1-1
CASRTLQGAFNQPQHF	TRBV27	TRBD1	16	TRBJ1-5
CASSLRQNTEAFF	TRBV5-4	NA	13	TRBJ1-1
CASSTSGLSTDTQYF	TRBV5-1	TRBD2	15	TRBJ2-3
CASSAPRDSSWRYEQYF	TRBV6-1	TRBD1	17	TRBJ2-7
CASSSPSLGGLDEKLFF	TRBV28	NA	17	TRBJ1-4
CASSNEGPGYTF	TRBV7-9	NA	12	TRBJ1-2
CATSRVKGQGATKNIQYF	TRBV15	TRBD1	18	TRBJ2-4
CASSEGDGSSYEQYF	TRBV9	NA	15	TRBJ2-7
CASSQGTGSSLAYGYTF	TRBV11-1	TRBD1	17	TRBJ1-2
CASSHVTWTYGYTF	TRBV14	NA	14	TRBJ1-2
CASSLGPSNYGYTF	TRBV7-2	NA	14	TRBJ1-2
CAWTDGTSSYNEQFF	TRBV30	TRBD2	15	TRBJ2-1
CAISENLAGGGDEQFF	TRBV10-3	TRBD2	16	TRBJ2-1
CASRMTGSGELFF	TRBV6-5	NA	13	TRBJ2-2
CASSQVVGGLSYEQYF	TRBV4-1	NA	16	NA
CAWSVSQGFGQPQHF	TRBV30	NA	15	TRBJ1-5
CASRGQGKNSGANVLTF	TRBV7-9	TRBD1	17	TRBJ2-6
CASSYRGQSYNEQFF	TRBV6-5	NA	15	TRBJ2-1
CASGSISGSGADTQYF	TRBV12-5	TRBD2	16	TRBJ2-3
CASSDPQREPRGNEQFF	TRBV2	TRBD2	17	TRBJ2-1
CASSPTSGSGDTQYF	TRBV14	TRBD2	15	TRBJ2-3
CAITGDTGQGYTF	TRBV10-3	NA	13	TRBJ1-2
CSVDGGGAVGTEAFF	TRBV29-1	NA	15	TRBJ1-1
CASSYTTGTDQPQHF	TRBV6-5	NA	15	TRBJ1-5
CSGGLVRSSGRVGNEQFF	TRBV29-1	TRBD2	18	TRBJ2-1
CASSPGGASYEQYF	TRBV5-4	NA	14	TRBJ2-7
CASSPSDGNYGYTF	TRBV18	NA	14	TRBJ1-2
CASSGDLQETQYF	TRBV6-6	NA	13	TRBJ2-5
CASSSLAQETQYF	TRBV5-1	TRBD2	13	TRBJ2-5
CASKKQGLSGNTIYF	TRBV6-1	TRBD1	15	TRBJ1-3
CASSVGGKAEAFF	TRBV10-1	NA	13	TRBJ1-1
CASSPGQGSTEAFF	TRBV19	TRBD1	14	TRBJ1-1
CAWSGWGTSGRESTDTQYF	TRBV30	TRBD2	19	TRBJ2-3
CASSLDRGSSYEQYF	TRBV5-1	NA	15	TRBJ2-7
CASSYSGGTGPYEQYF	TRBV6-5	TRBD1	16	TRBJ2-7
CASGLREGETQYF	TRBV12-5	NA	13	TRBJ2-5
CASSPTGPSYEQYF	TRBV2	NA	14	TRBJ2-7
CASSEVVSGRGNTQYF	TRBV19	TRBD2	16	TRBJ2-3
CASSLRVGRNTDTQYF	TRBV5-6	NA	16	TRBJ2-3
CASSHPGGPTNEKLFF	TRBV4-1	NA	16	TRBJ1-4
CASTEETGKAFF	TRBV2	TRBD1	12	TRBJ1-1
CSVNVRWLGGPPGTQYF	TRBV29-1	TRBD1	17	TRBJ2-5
CASTSRDRAYEQYF	TRBV6-5	TRBD1	14	NA
CATRGEGSETQYF	TRBV19	NA	13	TRBJ2-5
CASWYGTGATGELFF	TRBV6-5	TRBD1	15	TRBJ2-2
CASSIRRGNQPQHF	TRBV19	NA	14	TRBJ1-5
CASSYSADRMNTEAFF	TRBV6-5	NA	16	TRBJ1-1